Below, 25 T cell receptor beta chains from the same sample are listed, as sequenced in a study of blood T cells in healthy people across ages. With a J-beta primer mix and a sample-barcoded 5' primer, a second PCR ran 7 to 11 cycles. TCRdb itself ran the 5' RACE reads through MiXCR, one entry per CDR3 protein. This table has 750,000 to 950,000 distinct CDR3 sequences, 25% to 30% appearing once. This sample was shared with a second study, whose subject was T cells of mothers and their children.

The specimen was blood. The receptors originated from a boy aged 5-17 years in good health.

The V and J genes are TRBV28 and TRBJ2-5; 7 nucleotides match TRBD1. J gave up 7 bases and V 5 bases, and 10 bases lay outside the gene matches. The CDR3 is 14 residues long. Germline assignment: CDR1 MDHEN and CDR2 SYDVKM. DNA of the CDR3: TGTGCCAGCAGTCACAGGGGCAACCTCGGGACCCAGTACTTC. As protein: CASSHRGNLGTQYF.

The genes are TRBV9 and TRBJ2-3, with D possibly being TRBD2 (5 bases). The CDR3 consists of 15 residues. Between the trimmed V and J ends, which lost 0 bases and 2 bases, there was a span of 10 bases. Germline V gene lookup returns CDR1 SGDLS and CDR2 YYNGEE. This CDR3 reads CASSVGGISTDTQYF. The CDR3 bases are TGTGCCAGCAGCGTAGGAGGGATCTCCACAGATACGCAGTATTTT.

CDR3: CASSQDWASGANIQYF. CDR3 nucleotide sequence: TGCGCCAGCAGCCAAGATTGGGCTAGCGGCGCAAACATTCAGTACTTC. The chain uses TRBV4-3 and TRBJ2-4; 7 nucleotides agree with TRBD2. Per germline, CDR1 LGHNA and CDR2 YSLEER. Trimming took 0 bases from V and 6 from J; bases not matched to a gene: 8. CDR3 length: 16 residues.

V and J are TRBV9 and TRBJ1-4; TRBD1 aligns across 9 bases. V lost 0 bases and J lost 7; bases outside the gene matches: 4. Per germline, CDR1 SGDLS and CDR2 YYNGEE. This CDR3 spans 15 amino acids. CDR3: CASSVGLQGAEKLFF. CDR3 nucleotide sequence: TGTGCCAGCAGCGTAGGATTACAGGGGGCTGAAAAACTGTTTTTT.

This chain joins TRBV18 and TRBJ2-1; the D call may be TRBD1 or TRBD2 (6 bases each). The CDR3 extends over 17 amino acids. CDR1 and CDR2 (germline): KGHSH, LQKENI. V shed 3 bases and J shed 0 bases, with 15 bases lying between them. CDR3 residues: CASSPFRGGSSYNEQFF. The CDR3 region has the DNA TGTGCCAGCTCACCTTTCCGAGGGGGGAGCTCCTACAATGAGCAGTTCTTC. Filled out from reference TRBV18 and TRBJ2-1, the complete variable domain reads NAGVMQNPRHLVRRRGQEARLRCSPMKGHSHVYWYRQLPEEGLKFMVYLQKENIIDESGMPKERFSAEFPKEGPSILRIQQVVRGDSAAYFCASSPFRGGSSYNEQFFGPGTRLTVL.

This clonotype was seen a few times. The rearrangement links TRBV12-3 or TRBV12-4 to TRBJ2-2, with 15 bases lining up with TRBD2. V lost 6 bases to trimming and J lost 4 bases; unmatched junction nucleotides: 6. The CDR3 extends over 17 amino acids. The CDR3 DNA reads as TGTGCCAGCAGAGGACTAGCGGGGGGGCCGGGCACCGGGGAGCTGTTTTTT. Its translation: CASRGLAGGPGTGELFF.

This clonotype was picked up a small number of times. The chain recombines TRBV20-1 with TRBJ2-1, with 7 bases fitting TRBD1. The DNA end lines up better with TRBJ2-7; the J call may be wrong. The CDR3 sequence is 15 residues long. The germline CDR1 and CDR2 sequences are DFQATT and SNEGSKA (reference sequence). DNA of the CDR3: TGCAGTGCTCAAGGCCGCCGGGACAGAGGATACGAGCAGTACTTC. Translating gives CSAQGRRDRGYEQYF.

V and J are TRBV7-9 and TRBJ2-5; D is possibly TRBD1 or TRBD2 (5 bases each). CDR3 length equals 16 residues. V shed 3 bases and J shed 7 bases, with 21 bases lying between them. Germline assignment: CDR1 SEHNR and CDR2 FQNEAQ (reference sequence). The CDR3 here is CASSFQATLTGGTQYF. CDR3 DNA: TGTGCCAGCAGCTTCCAAGCGACACTGACTGGGGGGACCCAGTACTTC.

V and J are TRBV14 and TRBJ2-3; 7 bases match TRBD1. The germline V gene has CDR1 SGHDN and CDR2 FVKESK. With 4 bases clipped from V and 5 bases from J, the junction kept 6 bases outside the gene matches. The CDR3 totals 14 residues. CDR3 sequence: CASSLRDRGDTQYF. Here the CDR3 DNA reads TGTGCCAGCAGCCTCCGGGACAGAGGAGATACGCAGTATTTT.

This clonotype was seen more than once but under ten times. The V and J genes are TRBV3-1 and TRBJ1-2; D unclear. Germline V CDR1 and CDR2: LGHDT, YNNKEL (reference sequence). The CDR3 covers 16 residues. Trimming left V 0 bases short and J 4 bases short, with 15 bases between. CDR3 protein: CASSQDGRADLYGYTF. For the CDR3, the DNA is TGTGCCAGCAGCCAAGATGGAAGGGCCGACCTCTATGGCTACACCTTC.

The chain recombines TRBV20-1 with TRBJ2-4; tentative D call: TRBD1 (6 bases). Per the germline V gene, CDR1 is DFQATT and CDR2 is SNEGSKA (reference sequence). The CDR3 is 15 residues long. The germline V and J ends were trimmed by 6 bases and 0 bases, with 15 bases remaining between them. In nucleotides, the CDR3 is TGCAGTGCAAACGGACAGTCAGGAGCCAAAAACATTCAGTACTTC. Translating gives CSANGQSGAKNIQYF.

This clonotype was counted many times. CDR3 residues: CASSFGGPYSNQPQHF. The DNA for the CDR3 is TGTGCCAGCAGCTTTGGAGGGCCGTATAGCAATCAGCCCCAGCATTTT. V and J are TRBV5-5 and TRBJ1-5; the D is unclear. V dropped 2 bases and J dropped 0 bases, with 12 bases sitting between them. CDR1 is SGHKS, CDR2 YYEKEE, per germline (reference sequence). This CDR3 is built from 16 residues.

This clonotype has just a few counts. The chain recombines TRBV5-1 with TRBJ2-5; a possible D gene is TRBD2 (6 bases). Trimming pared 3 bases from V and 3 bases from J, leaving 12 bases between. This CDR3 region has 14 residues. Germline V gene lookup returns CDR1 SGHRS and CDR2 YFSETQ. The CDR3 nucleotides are TGCGCCAGCAGCTCAACCCCGGGGGAAGAGACCCAGTACTTC. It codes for CASSSTPGEETQYF.

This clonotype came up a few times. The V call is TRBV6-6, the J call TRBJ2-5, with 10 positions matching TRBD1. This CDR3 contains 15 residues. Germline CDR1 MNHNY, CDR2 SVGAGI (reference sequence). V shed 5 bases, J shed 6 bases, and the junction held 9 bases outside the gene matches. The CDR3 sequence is CASSGIRDRGKTQYF. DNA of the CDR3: TGTGCCAGCAGTGGGATTAGGGACAGGGGAAAGACCCAGTACTTC.

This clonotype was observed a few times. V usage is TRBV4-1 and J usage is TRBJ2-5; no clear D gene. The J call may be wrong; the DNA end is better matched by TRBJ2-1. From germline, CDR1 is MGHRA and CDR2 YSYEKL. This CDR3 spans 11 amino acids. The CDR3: CASSYRAQQFF. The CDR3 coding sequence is TGCGCCAGCAGCTACAGAGCGCAGCAGTTCTTC.

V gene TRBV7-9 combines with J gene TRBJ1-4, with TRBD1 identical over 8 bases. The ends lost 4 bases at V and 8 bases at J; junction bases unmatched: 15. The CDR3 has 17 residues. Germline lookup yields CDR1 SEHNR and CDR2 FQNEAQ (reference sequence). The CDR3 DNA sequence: TGTGCCAGCAGCTACCGCCGTCCGGACAGGGAAGGAGAAAAACTGTTTTTT. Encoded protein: CASSYRRPDREGEKLFF. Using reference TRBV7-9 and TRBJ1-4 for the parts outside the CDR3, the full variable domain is DTGVSQNPRHKITKRGQNVTFRCDPISEHNRLYWYRQTLGQGPEFLTYFQNEAQLEKSRLLSDRFSAERPKGSFSTLEIQRTEQGDSAMYLCASSYRRPDREGEKLFFGSGTQLSVL.

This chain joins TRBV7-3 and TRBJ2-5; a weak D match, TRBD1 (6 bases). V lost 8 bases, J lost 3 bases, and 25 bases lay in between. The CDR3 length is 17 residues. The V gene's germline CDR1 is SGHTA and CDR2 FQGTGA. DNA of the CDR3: TGTGCCAGCCCGCCTAGGGACACCCCTACAAGGGAAGAGACCCAGTACTTC. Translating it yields CASPPRDTPTREETQYF.

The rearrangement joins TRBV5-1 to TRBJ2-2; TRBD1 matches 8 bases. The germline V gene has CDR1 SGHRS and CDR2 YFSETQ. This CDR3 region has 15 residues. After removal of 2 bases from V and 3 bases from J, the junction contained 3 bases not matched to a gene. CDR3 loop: CASSLTTGDTGELFF. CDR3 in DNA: TGCGCCAGCAGCTTAACGACAGGGGACACCGGGGAGCTGTTTTTT.

DNA for the CDR3: TGCGCCAGCAGCCTGAGTCAATCGGAGACCCAGTACTTC. Protein product: CASSLSQSETQYF. The chain is built from TRBV4-1 and TRBJ2-5; the D is unclear. The CDR3 is 13 residues long. Germline CDR1 reads MGHRA; CDR2 reads YSYEKL. The V end lost 4 bases, the J end lost 5 bases, and 11 bases lay between the germline ends.

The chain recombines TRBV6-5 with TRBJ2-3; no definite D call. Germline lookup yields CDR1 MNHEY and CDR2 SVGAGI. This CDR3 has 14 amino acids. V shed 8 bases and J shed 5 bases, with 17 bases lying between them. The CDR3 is CASVPSVEKDTQYF. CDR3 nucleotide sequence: TGTGCCAGCGTTCCCAGTGTGGAGAAAGATACGCAGTATTTT.

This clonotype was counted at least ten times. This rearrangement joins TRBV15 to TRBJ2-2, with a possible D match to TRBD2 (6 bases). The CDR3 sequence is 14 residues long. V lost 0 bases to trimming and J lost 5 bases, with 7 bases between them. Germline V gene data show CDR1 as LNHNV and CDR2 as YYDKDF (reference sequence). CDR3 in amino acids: CATSRDRETGELFF. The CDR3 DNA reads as TGTGCCACCAGCAGAGATCGGGAGACCGGGGAGCTGTTTTTT.

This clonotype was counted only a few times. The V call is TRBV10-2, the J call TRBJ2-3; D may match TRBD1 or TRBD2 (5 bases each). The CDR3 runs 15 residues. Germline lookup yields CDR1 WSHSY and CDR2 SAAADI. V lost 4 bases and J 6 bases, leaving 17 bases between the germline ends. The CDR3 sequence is CASSGADSSGDTQYF. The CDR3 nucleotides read TGCGCCAGCAGTGGAGCGGACTCCTCAGGGGATACGCAGTATTTT.

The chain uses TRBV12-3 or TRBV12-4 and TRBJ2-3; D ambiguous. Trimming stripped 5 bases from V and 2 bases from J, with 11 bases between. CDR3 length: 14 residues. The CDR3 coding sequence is TGTGCCAGCAGTCCCTGGCGACCCACAGATACGCAGTATTTT. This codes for CASSPWRPTDTQYF.

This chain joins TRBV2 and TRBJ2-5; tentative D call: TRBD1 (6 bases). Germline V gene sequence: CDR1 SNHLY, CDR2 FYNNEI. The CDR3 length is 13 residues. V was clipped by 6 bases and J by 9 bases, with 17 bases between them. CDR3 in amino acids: CASRSQGLEAQYF. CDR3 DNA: TGTGCCAGCAGATCACAGGGTCTGGAGGCCCAGTACTTC.

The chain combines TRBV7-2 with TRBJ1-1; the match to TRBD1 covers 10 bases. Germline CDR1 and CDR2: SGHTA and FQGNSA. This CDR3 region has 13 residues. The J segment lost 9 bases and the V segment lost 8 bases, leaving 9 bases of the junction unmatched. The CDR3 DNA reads TGTGCCAGCGGCTGGACAGGGGGAGGTCAAGCTTTCTTT. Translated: CASGWTGGGQAFF.